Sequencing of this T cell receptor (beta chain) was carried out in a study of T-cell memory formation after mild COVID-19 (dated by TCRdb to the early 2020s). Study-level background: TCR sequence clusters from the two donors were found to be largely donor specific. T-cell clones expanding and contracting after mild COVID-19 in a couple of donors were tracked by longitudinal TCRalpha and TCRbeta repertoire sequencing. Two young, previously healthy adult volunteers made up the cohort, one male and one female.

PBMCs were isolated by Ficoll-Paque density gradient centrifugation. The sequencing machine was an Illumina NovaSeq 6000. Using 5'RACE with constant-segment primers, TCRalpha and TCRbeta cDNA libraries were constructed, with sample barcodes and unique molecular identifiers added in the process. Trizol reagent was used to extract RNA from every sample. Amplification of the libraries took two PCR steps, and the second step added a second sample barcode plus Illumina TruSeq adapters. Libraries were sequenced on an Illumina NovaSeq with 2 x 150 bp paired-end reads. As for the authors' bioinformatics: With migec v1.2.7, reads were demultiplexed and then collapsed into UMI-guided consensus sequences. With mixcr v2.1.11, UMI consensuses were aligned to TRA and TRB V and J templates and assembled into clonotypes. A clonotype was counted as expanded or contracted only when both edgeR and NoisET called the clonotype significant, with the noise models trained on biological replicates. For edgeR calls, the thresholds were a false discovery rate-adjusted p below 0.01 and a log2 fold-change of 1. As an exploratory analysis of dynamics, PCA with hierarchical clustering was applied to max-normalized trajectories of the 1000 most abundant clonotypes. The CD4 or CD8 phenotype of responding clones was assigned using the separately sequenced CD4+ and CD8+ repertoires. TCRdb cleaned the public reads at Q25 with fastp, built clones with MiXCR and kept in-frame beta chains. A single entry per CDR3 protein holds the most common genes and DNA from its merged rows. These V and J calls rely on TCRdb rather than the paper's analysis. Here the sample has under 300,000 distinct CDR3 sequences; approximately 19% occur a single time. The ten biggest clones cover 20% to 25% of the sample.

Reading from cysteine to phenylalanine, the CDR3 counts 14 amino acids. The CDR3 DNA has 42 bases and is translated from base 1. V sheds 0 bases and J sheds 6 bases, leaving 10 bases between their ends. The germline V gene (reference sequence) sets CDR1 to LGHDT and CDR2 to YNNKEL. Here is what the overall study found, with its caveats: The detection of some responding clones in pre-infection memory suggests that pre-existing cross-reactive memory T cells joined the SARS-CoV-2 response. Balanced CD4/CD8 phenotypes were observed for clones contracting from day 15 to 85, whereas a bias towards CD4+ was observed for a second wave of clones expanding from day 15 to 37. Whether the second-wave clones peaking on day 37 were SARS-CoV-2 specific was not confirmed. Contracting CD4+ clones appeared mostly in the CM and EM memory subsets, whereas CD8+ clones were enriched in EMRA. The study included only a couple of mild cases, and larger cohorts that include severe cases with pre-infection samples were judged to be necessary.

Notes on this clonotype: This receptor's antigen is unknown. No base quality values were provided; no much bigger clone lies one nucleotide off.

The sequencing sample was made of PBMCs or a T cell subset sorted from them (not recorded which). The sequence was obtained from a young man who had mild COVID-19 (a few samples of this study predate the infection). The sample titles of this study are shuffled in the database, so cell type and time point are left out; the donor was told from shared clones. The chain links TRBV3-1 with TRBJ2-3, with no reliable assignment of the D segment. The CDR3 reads CASSQDDPRDTQYF. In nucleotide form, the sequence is TGTGCCAGCAGCCAAGATGACCCGCGGGATACGCAGTATTTT.